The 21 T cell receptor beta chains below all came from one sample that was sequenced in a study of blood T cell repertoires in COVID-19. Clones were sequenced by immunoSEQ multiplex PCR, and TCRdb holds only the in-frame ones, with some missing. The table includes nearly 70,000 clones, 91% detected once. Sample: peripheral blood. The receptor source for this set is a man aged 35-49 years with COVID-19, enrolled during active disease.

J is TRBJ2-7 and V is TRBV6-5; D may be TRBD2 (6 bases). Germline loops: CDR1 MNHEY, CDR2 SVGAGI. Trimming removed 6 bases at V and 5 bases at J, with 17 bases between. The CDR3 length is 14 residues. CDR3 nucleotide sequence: TGTGCCAGCAGCGACGGGACTGGAATCCACGAGCAGTACTTC. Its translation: CASSDGTGIHEQYF.

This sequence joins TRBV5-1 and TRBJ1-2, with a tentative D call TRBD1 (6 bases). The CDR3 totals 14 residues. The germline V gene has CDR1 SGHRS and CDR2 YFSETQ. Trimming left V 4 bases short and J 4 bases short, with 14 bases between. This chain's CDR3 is CASSRDRISYGYTF. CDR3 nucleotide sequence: TGCGCCAGCAGCAGAGACAGGATTTCCTATGGCTACACCTTC.

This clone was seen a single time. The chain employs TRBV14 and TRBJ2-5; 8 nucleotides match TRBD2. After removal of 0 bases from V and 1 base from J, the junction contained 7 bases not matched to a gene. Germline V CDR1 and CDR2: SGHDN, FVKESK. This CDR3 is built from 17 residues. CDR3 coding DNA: TGTGCCAGCAGCCAAGATAGGGGTAGCGGGGCCCAAGAGACCCAGTACTTC. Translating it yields CASSQDRGSGAQETQYF.

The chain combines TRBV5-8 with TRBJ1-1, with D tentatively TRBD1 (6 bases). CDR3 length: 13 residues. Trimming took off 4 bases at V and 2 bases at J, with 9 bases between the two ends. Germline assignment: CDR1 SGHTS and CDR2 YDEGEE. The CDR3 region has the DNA TGTGCCAGCAGCCGGGGGGGCAACACTGAAGCTTTCTTT. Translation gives CASSRGGNTEAFF.

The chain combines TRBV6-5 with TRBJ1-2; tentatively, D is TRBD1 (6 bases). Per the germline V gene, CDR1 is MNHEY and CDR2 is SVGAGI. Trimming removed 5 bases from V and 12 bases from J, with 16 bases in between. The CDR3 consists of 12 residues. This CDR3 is CASSRSGQTDTF. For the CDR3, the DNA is TGTGCCAGCAGTCGCTCGGGACAAACTGACACCTTC.

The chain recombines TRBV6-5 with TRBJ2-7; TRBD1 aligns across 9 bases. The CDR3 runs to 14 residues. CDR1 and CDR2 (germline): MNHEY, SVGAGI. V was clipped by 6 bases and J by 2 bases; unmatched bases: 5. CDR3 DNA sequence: TGTGCCAGCAGGTCGGGACAGGGAACCTACGAGCAGTACTTC. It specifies CASRSGQGTYEQYF.

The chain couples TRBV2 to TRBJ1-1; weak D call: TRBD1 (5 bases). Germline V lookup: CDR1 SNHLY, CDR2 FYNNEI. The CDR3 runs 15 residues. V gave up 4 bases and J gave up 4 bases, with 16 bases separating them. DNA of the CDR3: TGTGCCAGCAGTGTTATGGCTAGGGGTGGCACTGAAGCTTTCTTT. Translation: CASSVMARGGTEAFF. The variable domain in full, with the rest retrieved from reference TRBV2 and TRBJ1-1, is EPEVTQTPSHQVTQMGQEVILRCVPISNHLYFYWYRQILGQKVEFLVSFYNNEISEKSEIFDDQFSVERPDGSNFTLKIRSTKLEDSAMYFCASSVMARGGTEAFFGQGTRLTVV.

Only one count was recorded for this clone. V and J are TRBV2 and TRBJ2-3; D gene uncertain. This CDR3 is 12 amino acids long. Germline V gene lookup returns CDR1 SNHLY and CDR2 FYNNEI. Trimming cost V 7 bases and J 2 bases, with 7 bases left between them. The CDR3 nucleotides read TGTGCCAGCAACAGAAACACAGATACGCAGTATTTT. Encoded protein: CASNRNTDTQYF.

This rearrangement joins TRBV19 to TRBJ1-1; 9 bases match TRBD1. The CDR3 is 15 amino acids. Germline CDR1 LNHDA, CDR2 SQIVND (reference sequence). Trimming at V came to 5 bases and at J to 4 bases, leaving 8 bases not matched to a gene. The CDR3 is CASSSWTGDFTEAFF. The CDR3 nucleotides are TGTGCCAGTAGTTCATGGACAGGGGACTTCACTGAAGCTTTCTTT.

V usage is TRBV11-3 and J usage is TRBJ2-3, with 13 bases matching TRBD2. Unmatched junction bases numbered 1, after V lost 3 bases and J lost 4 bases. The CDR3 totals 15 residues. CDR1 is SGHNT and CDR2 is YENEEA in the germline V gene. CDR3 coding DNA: TGTGCCAGCAGCTTCGGGACTAGCGGGGCAGATACGCAGTATTTT. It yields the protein CASSFGTSGADTQYF.

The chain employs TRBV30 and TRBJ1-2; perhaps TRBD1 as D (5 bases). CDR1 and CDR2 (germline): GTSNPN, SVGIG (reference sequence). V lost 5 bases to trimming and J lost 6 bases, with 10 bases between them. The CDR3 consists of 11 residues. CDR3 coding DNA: TGTGCCTGGGACGGGGGGGATGGCTACACCTTC. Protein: CAWDGGDGYTF.

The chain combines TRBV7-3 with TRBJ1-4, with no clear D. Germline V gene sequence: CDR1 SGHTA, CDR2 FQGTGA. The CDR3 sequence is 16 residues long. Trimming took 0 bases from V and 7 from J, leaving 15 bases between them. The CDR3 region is CASSLTWTEAGEKLFF. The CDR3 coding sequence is TGTGCCAGCAGCTTAACTTGGACGGAGGCGGGTGAAAAACTGTTTTTT.

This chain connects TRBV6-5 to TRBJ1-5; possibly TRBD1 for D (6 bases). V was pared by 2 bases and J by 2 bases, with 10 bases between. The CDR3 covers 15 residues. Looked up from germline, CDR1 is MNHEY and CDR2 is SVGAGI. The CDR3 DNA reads TGTGCCAGCAGTTACGGGGGCTTGGGCAATCAGCCCCAGCATTTT. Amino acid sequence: CASSYGGLGNQPQHF.

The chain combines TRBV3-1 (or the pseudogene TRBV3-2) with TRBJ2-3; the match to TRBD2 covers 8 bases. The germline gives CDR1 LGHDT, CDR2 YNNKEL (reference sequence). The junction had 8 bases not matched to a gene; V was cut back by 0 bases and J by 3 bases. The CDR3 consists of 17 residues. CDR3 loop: CASSQDPGGFGTDTQYF. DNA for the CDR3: TGTGCCAGCAGCCAAGATCCGGGGGGGTTCGGGACAGATACGCAGTATTTT.

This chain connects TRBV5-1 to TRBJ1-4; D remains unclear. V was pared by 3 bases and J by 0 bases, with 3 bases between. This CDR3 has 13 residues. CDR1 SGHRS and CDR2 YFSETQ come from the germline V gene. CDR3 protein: CASSSSTNEKLFF. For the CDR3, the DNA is TGCGCCAGCAGCTCCTCAACTAATGAAAAACTGTTTTTT.

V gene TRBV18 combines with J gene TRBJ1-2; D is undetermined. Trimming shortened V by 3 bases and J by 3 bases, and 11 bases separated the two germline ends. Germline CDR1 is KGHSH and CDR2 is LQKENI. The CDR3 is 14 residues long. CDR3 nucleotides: TGTGCCAGCTCACCGGCCGACACCCACTATGGCTACACCTTC. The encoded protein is CASSPADTHYGYTF.

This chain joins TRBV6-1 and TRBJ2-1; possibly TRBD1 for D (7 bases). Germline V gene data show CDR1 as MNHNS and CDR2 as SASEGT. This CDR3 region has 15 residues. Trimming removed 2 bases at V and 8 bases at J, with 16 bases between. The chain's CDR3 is CASSERSGGWDEQFF. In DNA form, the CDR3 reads TGTGCCAGCAGTGAAAGGTCAGGGGGGTGGGATGAGCAGTTCTTC.

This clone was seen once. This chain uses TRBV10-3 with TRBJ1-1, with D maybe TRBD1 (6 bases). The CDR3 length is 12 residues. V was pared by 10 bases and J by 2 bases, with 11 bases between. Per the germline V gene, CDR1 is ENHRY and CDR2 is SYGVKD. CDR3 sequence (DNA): TGTGCCACCAACAGGGAAAACACTGAAGCTTTCTTT. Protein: CATNRENTEAFF.

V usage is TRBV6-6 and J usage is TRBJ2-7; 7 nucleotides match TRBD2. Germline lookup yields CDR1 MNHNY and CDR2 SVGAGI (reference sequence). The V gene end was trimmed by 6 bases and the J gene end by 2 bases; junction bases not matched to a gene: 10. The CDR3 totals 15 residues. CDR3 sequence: CASSPPERGTYEQYF. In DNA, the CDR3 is TGTGCCAGCAGCCCCCCCGAGCGGGGCACCTACGAGCAGTACTTC.

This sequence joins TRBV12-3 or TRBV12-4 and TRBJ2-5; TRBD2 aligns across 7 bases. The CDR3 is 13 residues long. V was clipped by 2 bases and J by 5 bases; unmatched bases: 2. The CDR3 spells CASSLRSGETQYF. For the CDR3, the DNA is TGTGCCAGCAGTTTACGTAGCGGGGAGACCCAGTACTTC.

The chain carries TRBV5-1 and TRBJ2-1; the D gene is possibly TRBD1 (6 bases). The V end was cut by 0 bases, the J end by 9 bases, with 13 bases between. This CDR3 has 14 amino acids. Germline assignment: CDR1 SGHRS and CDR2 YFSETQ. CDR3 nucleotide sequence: TGCGCCAGCAGCTTGGGGTCTCCCAGGGGTGAGCAGTTCTTC. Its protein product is CASSLGSPRGEQFF.